These 30 T cell receptor beta chains were sequenced from one sample in a study of identical twins. TCRdb redid the calling of the 5' RACE reads with MiXCR, one entry per CDR3 protein. Of 470,000 or so distinct CDR3 sequences in the sample, more than 20% were seen once. This sample also belongs to another study, concerning T cells expressing NK-cell markers.

What was sequenced was CD4+ T cells sorted from blood. All receptors derive from a young woman in good health.

This clonotype has just a few counts. The chain recombines TRBV5-1 with TRBJ2-5, with D hard to call. The V and J ends lost 1 base and 4 bases respectively, with 14 bases between them. The CDR3 contains 15 residues. CDR1 is SGHRS, CDR2 YFSETQ, per germline. The CDR3 loop is CASSLTRLDGETQYF. The CDR3 DNA reads TGCGCCAGCAGCTTGACCCGTCTAGACGGAGAGACCCAGTACTTC.

This clonotype was recorded only once. This chain connects TRBV5-1 to TRBJ2-7; the match to TRBD2 covers 7 bases. The CDR3 runs 15 residues. The V and J ends lost 4 bases and 6 bases, in that order; junction bases with no gene match: 13. Germline V gene lookup returns CDR1 SGHRS and CDR2 YFSETQ. The CDR3 bases are TGCGCCAGCAGCCCCCCCGCGGGGGTGGCTGGCGAGCAGTACTTC. It translates to CASSPPAGVAGEQYF.

The chain carries TRBV20-1 and TRBJ2-2, with D unresolved. The CDR3 runs to 15 residues. Germline CDR1 is DFQATT and CDR2 is SNEGSKA (reference sequence). The ends were cut back, 0 bases at V and 1 base at J, with 9 bases in the middle. In DNA, the CDR3 is TGCAGTGCTAGAGATCTGACGGTGAACACCGGGGAGCTGTTTTTT. Its translation: CSARDLTVNTGELFF.

This clonotype was observed a single time. The rearrangement uses TRBV6-2 or TRBV6-3 and TRBJ2-1; TRBD2 agrees at 8 bases. The CDR3 is 15 amino acids. V was clipped by 4 bases and J by 5 bases; unmatched bases: 7. The V gene's germline CDR1 is MNHEY and CDR2 SVGEGT. The CDR3 loop reads CASSLAGSSNNEQFF. The CDR3 bases are TGTGCCAGCAGTTTAGCGGGGTCATCTAACAATGAGCAGTTCTTC.

This clonotype was seen only a few times. The chain couples TRBV5-1 to TRBJ1-1, with TRBD1 matching 10 bases. This CDR3 is 14 amino acids long. Germline values: CDR1 SGHRS, CDR2 YFSETQ. V gave up 6 bases and J gave up 4 bases; unmatched junction bases: 6. CDR3 region: CASTVRTGGTEAFF. As DNA, the CDR3 is TGCGCCAGCACCGTCAGGACAGGGGGCACTGAAGCTTTCTTT.

This clonotype was detected only a few times. V is TRBV6-1 and J is TRBJ2-1; the D gene is possibly TRBD2 (7 bases). Trimming pared 5 bases from V and 1 base from J, leaving 12 bases between. Germline assignment: CDR1 MNHNS and CDR2 SASEGT. The CDR3 is made up of 15 amino acids. CDR3 protein: CASSRRGPSYNEQFF. CDR3 nucleotides: TGTGCCAGCAGTCGGCGGGGGCCATCCTACAATGAGCAGTTCTTC.

This clonotype has only a few counts. The chain recombines TRBV7-2 with TRBJ2-1; TRBD1 might be the D (5 bases). Germline CDR1 reads SGHTA; CDR2 reads FQGNSA. V lost 5 bases to trimming and J lost 13 bases, with 12 bases between them. This CDR3 is built from 11 residues. CDR3 sequence (DNA): TGTGCCAGCAGCAGAGACAGTTTACAGTTCTTC. It yields the protein CASSRDSLQFF.

The chain joins TRBV4-1 to TRBJ2-3; 7 nucleotides align to TRBD2. This CDR3 spans 17 amino acids. In germline, CDR1 is MGHRA, CDR2 YSYEKL. Germline trimming cut 0 bases from V and 2 bases from J; bases unmatched to any gene: 8. The CDR3 sequence: CASSQDQGRELTDTQYF. The CDR3 DNA is TGCGCCAGCAGCCAAGATCAAGGGCGGGAGCTCACAGATACGCAGTATTTT.

Only a few counts were recorded for this clonotype. This chain uses TRBV12-3 or TRBV12-4 with TRBJ1-5; possible D gene TRBD1, 5 bases. This CDR3 has 13 amino acids. V was trimmed by 3 bases and J by 15 bases, leaving 18 bases between them. This CDR3 reads CASSFTSTDALHF. The CDR3 region has the DNA TGTGCCAGCAGTTTTACCTCGACAGATGCTCTGCATTTT.

The chain couples TRBV6-2 or TRBV6-3 to TRBJ2-4; 7 bases match TRBD1. Germline CDR1 is MNHEY and CDR2 is SVGEGT. V gave up 2 bases and J gave up 4 bases; unmatched junction bases: 8. The CDR3 loop spans 16 amino acids. CDR3 loop: CASSYRTGEVKNIQYF. CDR3 coding DNA: TGTGCCAGCAGTTACAGAACAGGGGAAGTTAAAAACATTCAGTACTTC.

The CDR3 bases are TGTGCCAGCAGTCCACACTACAGCTCTGGGGCCAACGTCCTGACTTTC. It is translated as CASSPHYSSGANVLTF. The chain couples TRBV27 to TRBJ2-6; D call uncertain. The V end lost 5 bases, the J end lost 0 bases, and 11 bases lay between the germline ends. The CDR3 consists of 16 residues. Germline CDR1 reads MNHEY; CDR2 reads SMNVEV (reference sequence).

This clonotype was counted only a few times. The V and J genes are TRBV6-6 and TRBJ1-6; D remains ambiguous. The germline CDR1 and CDR2 sequences are MNHNY and SVGAGI (reference sequence). Trimming took off 8 bases at V and 8 bases at J, with 10 bases between the two ends. The length of the CDR3 is 12 residues. The CDR3 DNA sequence: TGTGCCAGCCGCGGGTCGGATTCACCCCTCCACTTT. Its translation: CASRGSDSPLHF.

The chain carries TRBV16 and TRBJ1-1, with 9 bases identical to TRBD1. Germline V gene data show CDR1 as KGHSY and CDR2 as FQNENV. With V trimmed by 4 bases and J by 1 base, 4 bases remained unmatched. This CDR3 is 15 amino acids long. CDR3 in amino acids: CASSRWGQGNTEAFF. The CDR3 bases are TGTGCCAGCAGCCGATGGGGACAGGGGAACACTGAAGCTTTCTTT.

This clonotype appeared once. The rearrangement uses TRBV7-3 and TRBJ2-2; 8 bases align to TRBD1. The CDR3 length is 15 residues. CDR1 and CDR2 (germline): SGHTA, FQGTGA. V trimming: 5 bases; J trimming: 4 bases; junction bases outside the gene matches: 6. Here the CDR3 DNA reads TGTGCCAGCAGCCCGGACAGGGTAGGCACCGGGGAGCTGTTTTTT. Translated: CASSPDRVGTGELFF.

The V call is TRBV2, the J call TRBJ1-5, with a possible D match to TRBD1 (5 bases). The CDR3 is 15 amino acids. Germline V gene data show CDR1 as SNHLY and CDR2 as FYNNEI. Trimming stripped 10 bases from V and 5 bases from J, with 21 bases between. CDR3 sequence reads: CATHLWGVNYQPQHF. The DNA for the CDR3 is TGTGCCACCCACCTGTGGGGGGTAAATTATCAGCCCCAGCATTTT.

The chain couples TRBV6-1 to TRBJ2-1; D is possibly TRBD1 (5 bases). CDR1 and CDR2 (germline): MNHNS, SASEGT. V was clipped by 7 bases and J by 8 bases, with 18 bases between them. The CDR3 is 14 amino acids. The CDR3 reads CASNEAGSRDEQFF. The CDR3 DNA reads TGTGCCAGCAACGAGGCAGGCTCCAGGGATGAGCAGTTCTTC.

This clonotype was observed many times. The chain recombines TRBV5-1 with TRBJ1-3; 9 bases line up with TRBD1. Germline CDR1 reads SGHRS; CDR2 reads YFSETQ. The V and J ends lost 5 bases and 4 bases, in that order; junction bases with no gene match: 4. The CDR3 is 14 residues long. CDR3 region: CASSDGTGGNTIYF. The CDR3 DNA reads TGCGCCAGCAGTGATGGGACAGGGGGAAACACCATATATTTT.

The chain has TRBV6-1 and TRBJ1-1, with a possible D match to TRBD1 (5 bases). Germline CDR1 and CDR2: MNHNS and SASEGT. The ends were cut back, 3 bases at V and 3 bases at J, with 14 bases in the middle. The length of the CDR3 is 15 residues. CDR3 coding DNA: TGTGCCAGCAGTGATTACACCCGAGGGGACACTGAAGCTTTCTTT. It is translated as CASSDYTRGDTEAFF.

The rearrangement joins TRBV12-3 or TRBV12-4 to TRBJ1-1; 7 positions match TRBD1. The CDR3 is 14 residues long. The V gene end was trimmed by 8 bases and the J gene end by 0 bases; junction bases not matched to a gene: 6. CDR3 in amino acids: CASSGGSLNTEAFF. CDR3 DNA sequence: TGTGCCAGCTCAGGGGGGAGCCTGAACACTGAAGCTTTCTTT.

The chain is built from TRBV20-1 and TRBJ2-3; D possibly corresponds to TRBD2 (6 bases). Trimming removed 3 bases from V and 5 bases from J, with 9 bases in between. The CDR3 is made up of 12 amino acids. Germline CDR1 and CDR2: DFQATT and SNEGSKA (reference sequence). The CDR3 sequence is CSAREGLDTQYF. The CDR3 DNA is TGCAGTGCTAGGGAGGGCCTAGATACGCAGTATTTT.

The V call is TRBV10-3, the J call TRBJ2-5, with 16 bases lining up with TRBD2. The CDR3 extends over 19 amino acids. The germline V gene encodes CDR1 ENHRY and CDR2 SYGVKD. V lost 7 bases, J lost 5 bases, and 16 bases stayed unmatched. CDR3 coding DNA: TGTGCCATCAAAAGCGGTCCGGGACTAGCGGGAGGGCCGGATGAGACCCAGTACTTC. This sequence encodes CAIKSGPGLAGGPDETQYF.

This clonotype has more than one count but fewer than ten. This chain links TRBV15 with TRBJ2-5; D perhaps matches TRBD2 (5 bases). V lost 1 base, J lost 5 bases, and 11 bases lay in between. Germline CDR1 and CDR2: LNHNV and YYDKDF (reference sequence). The CDR3 contains 14 residues. This CDR3 reads CATSRAGRRETQYF. DNA of the CDR3: TGTGCCACCAGCAGAGCCGGCAGGAGGGAGACCCAGTACTTC. Together with reference TRBV15 and TRBJ2-5, the CDR3 gives the full variable domain: DAMVIQNPRYQVTQFGKPVTLSCSQTLNHNVMYWYQQKSSQAPKLLFHYYDKDFNNEADTPDNFQSRRPNTSFCFLDIRSPGLGDTAMYLCATSRAGRRETQYFGPGTRLLVL.

This chain connects TRBV10-3 to TRBJ1-4, with 11 bases aligning to TRBD1. Germline V lookup: CDR1 ENHRY, CDR2 SYGVKD. With V trimmed by 5 bases and J by 6 bases, 5 bases remained unmatched. The length of the CDR3 is 15 residues. CDR3 bases: TGTGCCATCAGTCGGACAGGGGGCGCCGATGAAAAACTGTTTTTT. Translating it yields CAISRTGGADEKLFF.

The J gene is TRBJ2-6, the V gene TRBV20-1, with a tentative D call TRBD2 (6 bases). The CDR3 extends over 15 amino acids. Germline lookup yields CDR1 DFQATT and CDR2 SNEGSKA (reference sequence). The ends were cut back, 6 bases at V and 0 bases at J, with 12 bases in the middle. CDR3 sequence reads: CSARDANSGANVLTF. The CDR3 DNA follows: TGCAGTGCGCGGGACGCCAACTCTGGGGCCAACGTCCTGACTTTC.

This clonotype was seen a handful of times. V is TRBV20-1 and J is TRBJ2-1, with TRBD1 as a possible D gene (5 bases). Germline CDR1 and CDR2: DFQATT and SNEGSKA (reference sequence). Trimming took 4 bases from V and 0 from J, leaving 10 bases between them. The CDR3 spans 14 residues. This CDR3 reads CSAKGPSSYNEQFF. Here the CDR3 DNA reads TGCAGTGCTAAGGGGCCTAGCTCCTACAATGAGCAGTTCTTC.

This clonotype was seen a handful of times. The V gene is TRBV5-1, the J gene TRBJ2-7; TRBD2 matches at 9 bases. From germline, CDR1 is SGHRS and CDR2 YFSETQ. The CDR3 consists of 16 residues. V trimming: 2 bases; J trimming: 1 base; junction bases outside the gene matches: 7. This CDR3 reads CASSFLDAGGSYEQYF. The CDR3 region has the DNA TGCGCCAGCAGCTTCCTTGACGCGGGAGGGTCCTACGAGCAGTACTTC.

V gene TRBV7-2 combines with J gene TRBJ2-3; D gene unclear. The V and J ends lost 7 bases and 10 bases respectively, with 21 bases between them. CDR3 length equals 14 residues. The V gene's germline CDR1 is SGHTA and CDR2 FQGNSA. The CDR3 loop reads CASTLRPSPVAQYF. The CDR3, as DNA: TGTGCCAGCACCCTACGGCCCTCCCCAGTGGCGCAGTATTTT.

V is TRBV20-1 and J is TRBJ2-5; 13 bases agree with TRBD2. In germline, CDR1 is DFQATT, CDR2 SNEGSKA (reference sequence). V lost 0 bases to trimming and J lost 4 bases; unmatched junction nucleotides: 2. The length of the CDR3 is 15 residues. The CDR3 nucleotides read TGCAGTGCTAGAGATGGACTAGCGGGAGCAGAGACCCAGTACTTC. This sequence encodes CSARDGLAGAETQYF.

The V call is TRBV6-1, the J call TRBJ2-6; no definite D call. The CDR3 contains 15 residues. The V end was cut by 7 bases, the J end by 0 bases, with 10 bases between. Germline V CDR1 and CDR2: MNHNS, SASEGT. Written as DNA, the CDR3 is TGTGCCAGCATCATCAAGAGCTCTGGGGCCAACGTCCTGACTTTC. Protein sequence: CASIIKSSGANVLTF.

This clonotype has a handful of counts. V is TRBV7-9 and J is TRBJ1-2; TRBD1 matches 12 bases. Looked up from germline, CDR1 is SEHNR and CDR2 is FQNEAQ (reference sequence). The CDR3 runs 15 residues. V lost 6 bases, J lost 8 bases, and 10 bases stayed unmatched. Written as DNA, the CDR3 is TGTGCCAGCAGTTCCGGGACAGGGGGCACCGTGGGCTACACCTTC. Protein product: CASSSGTGGTVGYTF.